Below, 20 T cell receptor beta chains from the same sample are listed, as sequenced in a study of blood T cell repertoires in COVID-19. The data were produced by immunoSEQ multiplex PCR, yet TCRdb's version contains in-frame clones alone and is incomplete. The sample has roughly 240,000 clones, more than 75% seen once. The sample comprised peripheral blood. The source is a woman of 80 years or more with COVID-19, enrolled during active disease.

This clone was picked up one time. The chain joins TRBV12-3 or TRBV12-4 to TRBJ2-1; 7 bases map to TRBD1. The V gene end was trimmed by 8 bases and the J gene end by 8 bases; junction bases not matched to a gene: 9. The CDR3 is 13 amino acids. CDR3 sequence: CASGGGTGDEQFF. CDR3 DNA sequence: TGTGCCAGCGGAGGAGGTACAGGGGATGAGCAGTTCTTC.

This chain joins TRBV5-1 and TRBJ2-2; a possible D gene is TRBD1 (6 bases). V lost 0 bases and J lost 6, with 15 bases in between. CDR1 is SGHRS, CDR2 YFSETQ, per germline. This CDR3 region has 16 residues. This CDR3 is CASSLAPQGKAGELFF. In nucleotides, the CDR3 is TGCGCCAGCAGCTTGGCCCCCCAGGGGAAGGCCGGGGAGCTGTTTTTT.

The J gene is TRBJ2-7, the V gene TRBV7-2, with 7 bases lining up with TRBD1. The CDR3 runs to 14 residues. V was clipped by 4 bases and J by 5 bases; unmatched bases: 8. The V gene's germline CDR1 is SGHTA and CDR2 FQGNSA. Here the CDR3 reads CASSSPTGHDEQYF. As DNA, the CDR3 is TGTGCCAGCAGCTCACCGACAGGGCACGACGAGCAGTACTTC. The full variable domain, in which reference TRBV7-2 and TRBJ2-7 provide the parts outside the CDR3, is GAGVSQSPSNKVTEKGKDVELRCDPISGHTALYWYRQSLGQGLEFLIYFQGNSAPDKSGLPSDRFSAERTGGSVSTLTIQRTQQEDSAVYLCASSSPTGHDEQYFGPGTRLTVT.

The J gene is TRBJ1-1, the V gene TRBV10-3; 11 bases line up with TRBD1. J gave up 1 base and V 7 bases, and 5 bases lay outside the gene matches. This CDR3 is 15 amino acids long. From germline, CDR1 is ENHRY and CDR2 SYGVKD. This CDR3 is CAITMDRGPNTEAFF. As DNA, the CDR3 is TGTGCCATCACCATGGACAGGGGGCCGAACACTGAAGCTTTCTTT.

CDR3 loop: CATSDTSGGGRTQYF. In DNA form, the CDR3 reads TGTGCCACCAGTGACACTAGCGGGGGGGGTCGTACGCAGTATTTT. The chain employs TRBV24-1 and TRBJ2-3; 13 nucleotides line up with TRBD2. The trim removed 4 bases at V and 8 bases at J, leaving 5 bases unmatched. CDR1 is KGHDR, CDR2 SFDVKD, per germline. The CDR3 loop spans 15 amino acids.

This CDR3 is CASSQGGVQETQYF. DNA of the CDR3: TGTGCCAGCAGCCAAGGGGGGGTACAAGAGACCCAGTACTTC. The rearrangement uses TRBV3-1 (or the pseudogene TRBV3-2) and TRBJ2-5; D might be TRBD2 (6 bases). This CDR3 has 14 amino acids. V lost 1 base, J lost 2 bases, and 8 bases lay in between. Germline V lookup: CDR1 LGHDT, CDR2 YNNKEL (reference sequence).

This clone came up a few times. CDR3 sequence: CASSGIGTASFMNTEAFF. The CDR3 nucleotides are TGCGCCAGCAGCGGGATAGGGACAGCCTCGTTCATGAACACTGAAGCTTTCTTT. The chain joins TRBV5-1 to TRBJ1-1; TRBD1 aligns across 7 bases. V trimming: 4 bases; J trimming: 0 bases; junction bases outside the gene matches: 15. Germline CDR1 SGHRS, CDR2 YFSETQ. The CDR3 spans 18 residues.

CDR3 region: CASSPTRTSGGPPSTDTQYF. DNA for the CDR3: TGCGCCAGCAGCCCTACTCGGACTAGCGGGGGGCCGCCAAGCACAGATACGCAGTATTTT. V is TRBV4-3 and J is TRBJ2-3; 14 bases line up with TRBD2. The CDR3 spans 20 residues. Trimming took 4 bases from V and 0 from J; bases not matched to a gene: 12. Germline CDR1 is LGHNA and CDR2 is YSLEER.

The genes are TRBV2 and TRBJ2-7, with D maybe TRBD1 (6 bases). The V end lost 0 bases, the J end lost 2 bases, and 11 bases lay between the germline ends. Germline CDR1 reads SNHLY; CDR2 reads FYNNEI. This CDR3 contains 15 residues. CDR3 sequence (DNA): TGTGCCAGCAGTGAAGCTTCGGCAGGGGCCTACGAGCAGTACGTC. Residues: CASSEASAGAYEQYV.

V and J are TRBV9 and TRBJ2-2, with TRBD2 matching 16 bases. Trimming at V came to 1 base and at J to 6 bases, leaving 6 bases not matched to a gene. The CDR3 has 18 residues. Germline-derived CDR1 and CDR2 are SGDLS and YYNGEE. This CDR3 is CASSVSGTSGGASGELFF. CDR3 nucleotides: TGTGCCAGCAGCGTATCCGGGACTAGCGGGGGGGCTTCCGGGGAGCTGTTTTTT.

The rearrangement links TRBV9 to TRBJ2-3; 8 nucleotides line up with TRBD2. J lost 1 base, V lost 1 base, and 5 bases had no gene match. Looked up from germline, CDR1 is SGDLS and CDR2 is YYNGEE. There are 16 residues in the CDR3. CDR3 loop: CASSVSGGGRTDTQYF. The CDR3 DNA follows: TGTGCCAGCAGCGTATCAGGCGGGGGGCGCACAGATACGCAGTATTTT. The full variable domain, its missing parts supplied by reference TRBV9 and TRBJ2-3, is DSGVTQTPKHLITATGQRVTLRCSPRSGDLSVYWYQQSLDQGLQFLIQYYNGEERAKGNILERFSAQQFPDLHSELNLSSLELGDSALYFCASSVSGGGRTDTQYFGPGTRLTVL.

The chain's CDR3 is CASSQEEVGYTF. The CDR3 DNA reads as TGTGCCAGCAGCCAAGAAGAGGTTGGCTACACCTTC. The chain joins TRBV3-1 (or the pseudogene TRBV3-2) to TRBJ1-2; unclear D gene. Germline V lookup: CDR1 LGHDT, CDR2 YNNKEL (reference sequence). This CDR3 comprises 12 residues. The V end was cut by 0 bases, the J end by 7 bases, with 6 bases between.

The chain has TRBV6-4 and TRBJ2-7; D is uncertain. V lost 3 bases and J 2 bases, leaving 8 bases between the germline ends. Germline V lookup: CDR1 MRHNA, CDR2 SNTAGT. The CDR3 is 13 amino acids. The CDR3 nucleotides are TGTGCCAGCAGTGAACACAGAACCTACGAGCAGTACGTC. The encoded protein is CASSEHRTYEQYV.

V and J are TRBV24-1 and TRBJ1-5, with TRBD1 as a possible D gene (5 bases). There are 13 residues in the CDR3. Germline V lookup: CDR1 KGHDR, CDR2 SFDVKD. Trimming removed 4 bases at V and 10 bases at J, with 13 bases between. This CDR3 is CATSEVGVSPQHF. The CDR3 DNA is TGTGCCACCAGTGAGGTAGGGGTCAGCCCCCAGCATTTT.

The chain couples TRBV18 to TRBJ1-1; a weak D match, TRBD1 (5 bases). CDR1 is KGHSH, CDR2 LQKENI, per germline. V dropped 4 bases and J dropped 5 bases, with 14 bases sitting between them. This CDR3 is 14 amino acids long. The CDR3, as DNA: TGTGCCAGCTCACTGCAGGGTGAAGGTACTGAAGCTTTCTTT. This codes for CASSLQGEGTEAFF.

This chain joins TRBV28 and TRBJ1-1; a possible D gene is TRBD1 (5 bases). The CDR3 sequence is 13 residues long. In germline, CDR1 is MDHEN, CDR2 SYDVKM. V was pared by 7 bases and J by 6 bases, with 15 bases between. The CDR3 nucleotides are TGTGCCAGCACCAGAGGGAGGGGACCTGAAGCTTTCTTT. Encoded protein: CASTRGRGPEAFF.

The rearrangement links TRBV4-1 to TRBJ2-3; TRBD2 matches at 8 bases. CDR1 MGHRA and CDR2 YSYEKL come from the germline V gene. This CDR3 is 17 amino acids long. V dropped 1 base and J dropped 4; count of bases not matched to a gene: 10. This chain's CDR3 is CASSQVGQRGPSDTQYF. CDR3 nucleotide sequence: TGCGCCAGCAGCCAAGTTGGGCAGCGGGGGCCTTCAGATACGCAGTATTTT.

This chain connects TRBV18 to TRBJ2-3; no definite D call. Looked up from germline, CDR1 is KGHSH and CDR2 is LQKENI. The V gene lost 3 bases and the J gene lost 3 bases, with 4 bases spanning the gap. This CDR3 spans 12 amino acids. CDR3 nucleotides: TGTGCCAGCTCACCGGCAACAGATACGCAGTATTTT. It encodes CASSPATDTQYF.

J is TRBJ2-1 and V is TRBV19; D gene ambiguous. The CDR3 consists of 12 residues. Trimming removed 5 bases from V and 7 bases from J, with 9 bases in between. Germline assignment: CDR1 LNHDA and CDR2 SQIVND (reference sequence). The DNA for the CDR3 is TGTGCCAGTAGTCCCTCAGTTAATGAGCAGTTCTTC. It is translated as CASSPSVNEQFF.

V gene TRBV6-5 combines with J gene TRBJ1-5, with 9 bases identical to TRBD1. There are 15 residues in the CDR3. The V segment lost 7 bases and the J segment 7 bases; nucleotides outside the gene matches: 11. Germline CDR1 reads MNHEY; CDR2 reads SVGAGI. Here the CDR3 reads CASTPTGGAGQPQHF. The CDR3 nucleotides read TGTGCCAGCACCCCAACAGGGGGCGCCGGACAGCCCCAGCATTTT.